Included here is one T cell receptor (beta chain) sequence, with context. As yet, its antigen is unknown. This CDR3 region has 17 residues. Germline CDR1 MNHEY, CDR2 SMNVEV (reference sequence). These data are taken from a study of T cells expressing NK-cell markers. Across the study: Repertoires of TCR beta were obtained from T cells sorted as CD3+CD56+NKG2C+, CD3+CD56+NKG2C- and CD3+CD56-NKG2C+. Just one sequenced donor of eight was HCMV-seronegative, while seven were seropositive.

Generation of TCR beta cDNA was performed by 5'RACE template switching incorporating UMIs. TCRdb reprocessed the 5' RACE reads and keeps a single row for each CDR3 protein, giving no DNA. The sample totals 350,000 to 450,000 distinct CDR3 sequences. Study results and caveats: These clonotypes, the leaders elsewhere, also led the CD3+CD56-NKG2C+ fraction in four donors.

The rearrangement joins TRBV27 to TRBJ2-5; TCRdb selects TRBD1, and the lack of DNA leaves this call unchecked. The source material was blood T cells: a sorted CD56 or NKG2C T cell subset, CD4+ or CD8+ T cells, or bulk PBMC T cells (not recorded which). The receptor was derived from a man aged 18-69 years in good health. The CDR3 sequence is CASSNRDRGIVQETQYF.